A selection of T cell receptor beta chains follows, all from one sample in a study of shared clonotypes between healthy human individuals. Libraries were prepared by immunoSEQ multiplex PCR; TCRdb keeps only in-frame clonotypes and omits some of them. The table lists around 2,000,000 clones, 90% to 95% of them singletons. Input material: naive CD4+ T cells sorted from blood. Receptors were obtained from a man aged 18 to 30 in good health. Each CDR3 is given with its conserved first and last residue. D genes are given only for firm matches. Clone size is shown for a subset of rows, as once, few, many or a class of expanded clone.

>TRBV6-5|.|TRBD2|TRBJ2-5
TGTGCCAGCAGTTACCAAAAGCGGGGGGGACAAGAGACCCAGTACTTC
CASSYQKRGGQETQYF
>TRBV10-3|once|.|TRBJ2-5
TGTGCCATCAGTGAGTCCCTGACTAGTGGAGAGACCCAGTACTTC
CAISESLTSGETQYF
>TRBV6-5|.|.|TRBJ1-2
TGTGCCAGCATCTCAGGGGCGTCTAACTATGGCTACACCTTC
CASISGASNYGYTF
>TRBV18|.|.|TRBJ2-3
TGTGCCAGCTCACCTCTAGATACGCAGTATTTT
CASSPLDTQYF
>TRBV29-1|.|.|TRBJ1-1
TGCAGCGTCCTCTACGGGGACAAGAACACTGAAGCTTTCTTT
CSVLYGDKNTEAFF
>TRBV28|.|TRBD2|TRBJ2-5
TGTGCCAGCCAACGGGGGGAGAAAGAGACCCAGTACTTC
CASQRGEKETQYF
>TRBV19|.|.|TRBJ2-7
TGTGCCAGTAGTATAGGCCCAGGGCAATCCTACGAGCAGTACTTC
CASSIGPGQSYEQYF
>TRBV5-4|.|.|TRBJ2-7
TGTGCCAGCAGCCAGAGAGGCAGCGGTCACGAGCAGTACTTC
CASSQRGSGHEQYF
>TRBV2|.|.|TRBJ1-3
TGTGCCAGCAGTGAATCACGCTCCTCTGGAAACACCATATATTTT
CASSESRSSGNTIYF
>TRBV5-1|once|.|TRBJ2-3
TGCGCCAGCAGCTCATTGGGGGGGCGAGGAGATACGCAGTATTTT
CASSSLGGRGDTQYF
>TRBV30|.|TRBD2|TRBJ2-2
TGTGCCTGGAGGGGAAGCGGGAGTCTGAACACCGGGGAGCTGTTTTTT
CAWRGSGSLNTGELFF
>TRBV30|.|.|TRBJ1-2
TGTGCCCTTATGGGGAGGGACGGAAACTATGGCTACACCTTC
CALMGRDGNYGYTF
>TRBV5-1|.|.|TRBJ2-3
TGCGCCAGCAGTGTTGTGAGTCCTGGGGATACGCAGTATTTT
CASSVVSPGDTQYF
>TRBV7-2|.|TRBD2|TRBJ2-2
TGTGCCAGCAGCTTCCGGACTAGCGGGACCGTTGCCGGGGAGCTGTTTTTT
CASSFRTSGTVAGELFF
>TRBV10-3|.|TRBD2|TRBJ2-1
TGTGCCATCAGTGAATGGCGGGGGGCCTACAATGAGCAGTTCTTC
CAISEWRGAYNEQFF
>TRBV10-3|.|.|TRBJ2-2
TGTGCCATCACCCGGGGAATGGATTCCGGGGAGCTGTTTTTT
CAITRGMDSGELFF
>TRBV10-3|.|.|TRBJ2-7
TGTGCCATCAGTGAGCTCCAGGGCAGCCACGAGCAGTACTTC
CAISELQGSHEQYF
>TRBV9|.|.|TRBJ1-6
TGTGCCAGCAGCGTATATTCAGGGACCAATTCACCCCTCCACTTT
CASSVYSGTNSPLHF
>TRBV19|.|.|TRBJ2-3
TGTGCCAGTAGTATAGATCGAAGCACAGATACGCAGTATTTT
CASSIDRSTDTQYF
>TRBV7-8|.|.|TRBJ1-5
TGTGCCAGCAGCTCAGACCCGGCGGGGGTGTATCAGCCCCAGCATTTT
CASSSDPAGVYQPQHF
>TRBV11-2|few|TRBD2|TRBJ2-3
TGTGCCAGCAGCGGACTAGCGGGGCGGGATACGCAGTATTTT
CASSGLAGRDTQYF
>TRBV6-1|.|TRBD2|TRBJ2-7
TGTGCCAGCAGTGGGGGACTAGCGGAGCCACCCGGCGAGCAGTACTTC
CASSGGLAEPPGEQYF
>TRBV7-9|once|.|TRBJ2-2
TGTGCCAGCAGCTTAGGTAGCGGAACGAACACCGGGGAGCTGTTTTTT
CASSLGSGTNTGELFF
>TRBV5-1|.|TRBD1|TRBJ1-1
TGCGCCAGCAATCCGGGACAGGGATTGAGTGAAGCTTTCTTT
CASNPGQGLSEAFF
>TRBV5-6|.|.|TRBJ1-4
TGTGCCAGCAGCTTGAAGGGTGCAACTAATGAAAAACTGTTTTTT
CASSLKGATNEKLFF
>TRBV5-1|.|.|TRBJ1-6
TGCGCCAGCAGCAGAGGACAGCGCGCCCAGTCCAATTCACCCCTCCACTTT
CASSRGQRAQSNSPLHF
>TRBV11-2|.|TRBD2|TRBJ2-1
TGTGCCAGCAGCCCTAGCGGCCGCTCCTACAATGAGCAGTTCTTC
CASSPSGRSYNEQFF
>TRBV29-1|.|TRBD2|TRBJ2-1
TGCAGCGCCGAACTAGCGTCCTCCTACAATGAGCAGTTCTTC
CSAELASSYNEQFF
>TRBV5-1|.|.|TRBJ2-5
TGCGCCAGCAGCTTGCCGCAGCAGTCCCAAGAGACCCAGTACTTC
CASSLPQQSQETQYF
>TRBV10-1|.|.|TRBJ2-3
TGCGCCAGCAGTGGGCCCACAGATACGCAGTATTTT
CASSGPTDTQYF